The present TCR beta chain was sequenced within a study of blood T cells in healthy people across ages. Points from the study as a whole: Unknown CMV status may confound age-related changes in expanded clones. Compared with aged donors, long-lived donors showed fewer expanded clones, suggesting selection.

The length of the CDR3 is 17 residues. Between the trimmed V and J ends, which lost 0 bases and 0 bases, there was a span of 10 bases. Germline CDR1 SGHKS, CDR2 YYEKEE (reference sequence). Each donor supplied ten milliliters of peripheral blood. With each sample, at least 5 micrograms of total RNA were extracted. This clonotype has at least ten counts. The antigen is undetermined. Then a second PCR, running roughly 7 to 11 cycles, was carried out with a sample-barcoded 5' primer and a J-beta primer mix. In TCRdb, the 5' RACE reads were re-called with MiXCR into one record per CDR3 protein. The sample yields hundreds of thousands of distinct CDR3 sequences, under 35% seen once.

Material for sequencing was blood. The TCR was taken from a woman over 75 in good health. The V call is TRBV5-5, the J call TRBJ1-6; no clear D. CDR3 DNA sequence: TGTGCCAGCAGCTTGGTGGGAAGGAGCTCCTATAATTCACCCCTCCACTTT. It encodes CASSLVGRSSYNSPLHF.